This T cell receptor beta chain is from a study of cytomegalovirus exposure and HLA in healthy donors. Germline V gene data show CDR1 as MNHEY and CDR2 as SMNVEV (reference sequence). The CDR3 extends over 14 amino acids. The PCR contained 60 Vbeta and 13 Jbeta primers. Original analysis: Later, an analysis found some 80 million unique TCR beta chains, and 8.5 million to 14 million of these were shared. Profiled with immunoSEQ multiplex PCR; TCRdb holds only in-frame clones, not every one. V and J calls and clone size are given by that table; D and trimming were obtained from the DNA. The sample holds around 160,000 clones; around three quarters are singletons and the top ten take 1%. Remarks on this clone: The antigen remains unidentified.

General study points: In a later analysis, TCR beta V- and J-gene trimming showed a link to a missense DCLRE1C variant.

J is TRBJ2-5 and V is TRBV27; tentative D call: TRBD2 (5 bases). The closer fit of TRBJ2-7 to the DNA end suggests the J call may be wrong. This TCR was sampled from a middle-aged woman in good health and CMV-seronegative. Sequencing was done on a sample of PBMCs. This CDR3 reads CASSLGLGSYEQYF. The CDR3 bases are TGTGCCAGCAGTTTAGGTCTGGGGAGCTACGAGCAGTACTTC.